The sample holds one count of the clone carrying this T cell receptor beta chain. The data belong to a study of T cell changes during pregnancy in multiple sclerosis. Germline values: CDR1 SGHRS, CDR2 YFSETQ. Trimming cost V 1 base and J 2 bases; bases outside gene matches: 3. The CDR3 runs to 15 residues. Using immunoSEQ multiplex PCR, the repertoire was profiled, and TCRdb retains in-frame clones only, with some absent. The profile covers around 60,000 clones, with 88% appearing a single time and roughly 1.7% taken by the ten largest. Material: peripheral blood, obtained in the first trimester of pregnancy. This receptor was identified in a female donor with multiple sclerosis, enrolled in a pregnancy study. The V call is TRBV5-1, the J call TRBJ2-1, with 7 bases that match TRBD1. Written as DNA, the CDR3 is TGCGCCAGCAGCTTGATACAGGGGACCTACAATGAGCAGTTCTTC. The encoded protein is CASSLIQGTYNEQFF. The whole variable domain, filled in from reference TRBV5-1 and TRBJ2-1, reads KAGVTQTPRYLIKTRGQQVTLSCSPISGHRSVSWYQQTPGQGLQFLFEYFSETQRNKGNFPGRFSGRQFSNSRSEMNVSTLELGDSALYLCASSLIQGTYNEQFFGPGTRLTVL.